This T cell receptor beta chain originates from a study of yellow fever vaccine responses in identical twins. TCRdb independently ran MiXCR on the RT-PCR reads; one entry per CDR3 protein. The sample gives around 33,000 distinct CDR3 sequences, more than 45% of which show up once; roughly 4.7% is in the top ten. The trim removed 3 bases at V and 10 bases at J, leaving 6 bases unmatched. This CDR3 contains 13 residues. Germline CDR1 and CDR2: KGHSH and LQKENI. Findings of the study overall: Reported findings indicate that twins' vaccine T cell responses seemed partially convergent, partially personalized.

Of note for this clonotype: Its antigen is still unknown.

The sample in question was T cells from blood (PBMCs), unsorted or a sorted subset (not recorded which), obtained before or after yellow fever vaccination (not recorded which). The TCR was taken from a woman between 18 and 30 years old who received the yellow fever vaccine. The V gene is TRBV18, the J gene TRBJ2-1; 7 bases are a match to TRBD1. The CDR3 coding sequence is TGTGCCAGCTCACCCCAAGGGGACAGCGAGCAGTTCTTC. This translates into CASSPQGDSEQFF.